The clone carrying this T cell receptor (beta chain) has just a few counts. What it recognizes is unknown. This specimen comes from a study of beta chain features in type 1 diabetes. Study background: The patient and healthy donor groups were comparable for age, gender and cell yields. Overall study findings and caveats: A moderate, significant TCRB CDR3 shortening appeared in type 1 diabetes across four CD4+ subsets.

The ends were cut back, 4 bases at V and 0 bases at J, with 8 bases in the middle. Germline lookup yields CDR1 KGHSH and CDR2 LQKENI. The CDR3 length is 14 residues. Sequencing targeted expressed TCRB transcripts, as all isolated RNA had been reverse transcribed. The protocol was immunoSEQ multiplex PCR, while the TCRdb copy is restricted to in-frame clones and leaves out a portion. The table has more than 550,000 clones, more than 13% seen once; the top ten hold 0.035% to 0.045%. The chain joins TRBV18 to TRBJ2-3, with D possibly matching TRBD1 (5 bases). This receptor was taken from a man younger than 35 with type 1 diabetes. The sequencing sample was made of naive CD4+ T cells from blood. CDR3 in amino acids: CASSLDSSTDTQYF. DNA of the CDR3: TGTGCCAGCTCACTCGACAGTAGCACAGATACGCAGTATTTT.